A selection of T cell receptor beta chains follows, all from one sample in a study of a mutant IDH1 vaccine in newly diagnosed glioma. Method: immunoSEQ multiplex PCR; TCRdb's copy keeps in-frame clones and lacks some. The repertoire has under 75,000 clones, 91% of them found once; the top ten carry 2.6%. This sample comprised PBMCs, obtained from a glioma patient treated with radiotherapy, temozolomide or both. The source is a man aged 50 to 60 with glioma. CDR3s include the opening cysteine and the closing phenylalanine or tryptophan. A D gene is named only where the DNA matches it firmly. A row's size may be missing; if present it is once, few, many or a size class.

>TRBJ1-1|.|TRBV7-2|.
TGTGCCAGCACCACTCCGGGGGGCGGACGAGCTTTCTTT
CASTTPGGGRAFF
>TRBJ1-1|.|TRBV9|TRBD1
TGTGCCAGCAGCGCCGGGACAGGGATTGCTTTCTTT
CASSAGTGIAFF
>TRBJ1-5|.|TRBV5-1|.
TGCGCCAGCAGCTTGGGGACAGTACTCGGCAATCAGCCCCAGCATTTT
CASSLGTVLGNQPQHF
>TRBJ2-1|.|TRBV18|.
TGTGCCAGCTCACCATTGCCGGACAATGAGCAGTTCTTC
CASSPLPDNEQFF
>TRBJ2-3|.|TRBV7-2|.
TGTGCCAGCAGCTTACCGGGCCAGGATACGCAGTATTTT
CASSLPGQDTQYF
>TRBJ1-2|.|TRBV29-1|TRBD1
TGCAGCGTCGTAAACCCAGGGGGCTATGGCTACACCTTC
CSVVNPGGYGYTF
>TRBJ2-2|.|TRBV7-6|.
TGTGCCAGCAGCTTAAGTGCTGGAAACACCGGGGAGCTGTTTTTT
CASSLSAGNTGELFF
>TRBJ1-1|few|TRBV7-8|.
TGTGCCAGCAGCTCCGGGGTTTTGGGGACTGAAGCTTTCTTT
CASSSGVLGTEAFF
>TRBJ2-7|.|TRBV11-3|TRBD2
TGTGCCAGCAGCTCCACTAGCGGGAGCCACGAGCAGTACTTC
CASSSTSGSHEQYF
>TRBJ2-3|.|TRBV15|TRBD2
TGTGCCACCGGGGGGGAGGGGCTAACAGATACGCAGTATTTT
CATGGEGLTDTQYF
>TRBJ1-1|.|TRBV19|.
TGTGCCAGCGAGCCGCAGGGTGGGAGGTTGAACACTGAAGCTTTCTTT
CASEPQGGRLNTEAFF
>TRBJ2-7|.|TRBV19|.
TGTGCCAGTAGTATTTCCCTATACGAGCAGTACTTC
CASSISLYEQYF